The T cell receptor beta chain described here comes from a study of shared clonotypes between healthy human individuals. Study findings and constraints: Only a few donors were included, so the genetic and exposure-history diversity represented was limited.

Turning to this clone: Antigen: not known.

This CDR3 has 17 amino acids. CDR1 is KGHSH and CDR2 is LQKENI in the germline V gene. V gave up 1 base and J gave up 4 bases; unmatched junction bases: 10. The repertoire was sequenced with immunoSEQ multiplex PCR; TCRdb's copy has only in-frame clones and lacks some. Of about 480,000 clones in the sample, around 74% are singletons; the top ten hold 10% to 15%. The sequencing sample was made of PBMCs. The source is a woman in her thirties or forties in good health. Some clones in this sample may be carry-over from other donors' samples. The chain recombines TRBV18 with TRBJ2-5, with TRBD2 matching over 9 bases. CDR3 in DNA: TGTGCCAGCTCACCACTAGCGGGACTAGCACATAGAGAGACCCAGTACTTC. Translation gives CASSPLAGLAHRETQYF.